This T cell receptor (beta chain) was sequenced in a study of Graves' ophthalmopathy and Graves' hyperthyroidism. The CDR3 is 14 residues long. Trimming removed 3 bases from V and 6 bases from J, with 13 bases in between. Germline V gene lookup returns CDR1 SGHNT and CDR2 YYREEE (reference sequence). TCR beta CDR3 regions were amplified from RNA transcripts. HTBI-primed RT-PCR formed the first round, and a multiplex PCR formed the second. TCRdb redid the calling of the multiplex PCR reads with MiXCR, one entry per CDR3 protein. The sample lists around 590,000 distinct CDR3 sequences, just under 40% occurring once.

This sequence joins TRBV5-4 and TRBJ1-3; D might be TRBD1 (6 bases). Sequenced: peripheral blood or thyroid tissue (not recorded which). The receptor comes from an adult man with Graves' hyperthyroidism. The chain's CDR3 is CASSSPTGSNTIYF. CDR3 nucleotides: TGTGCCAGCAGCTCACCTACAGGGTCAAACACCATATATTTT. Using reference TRBV5-4 and TRBJ1-3 for the parts outside the CDR3, the full variable domain is ETGVTQSPTHLIKTRGQQVTLRCSSQSGHNTVSWYQQALGQGPQFIFQYYREEENGRGNFPPRFSGLQFPNYSSELNVNALELDDSALYLCASSSPTGSNTIYFGEGSWLTVV.